The T cell receptor beta chain described here comes from a study of T-cell reconstitution after alpha-beta-depleted transplantation in children (dated by TCRdb to 2016 to 2018). About the study as a whole: The study quantitatively tracked T-cell immune reconstitution after TCRalphabeta/CD19-depleted allogeneic hematopoietic cell transplantation in children using TCR repertoire profiling.

Library generation was performed with PCR. Instrument used: Illumina HiSeq 2500. TCR library preparation used molecular barcoding, with unique molecular identifiers applied to normalize quantification of the TCRbeta repertoire. TCRdb applied fastp at Q25 and MiXCR to the public reads, then kept only in-frame beta chains. Here each entry gathers all rows of one CDR3 protein and keeps the most common genes and DNA. Recorded for this sample are 700,000 to 950,000 distinct CDR3 sequences; roughly 15% of them occurred a single time. The ten top clones hold under 6% of the sample. This clonotype was seen at least ten times. Its cognate antigen has yet to be identified. No per-base quality is available; no much larger clone lies one base away. V is reduced by 4 bases and J by 3 bases, leaving a spacing of 7 bases between them. Looking up the germline V gene yields CDR1 SNHLY and CDR2 FYNNEI. From its cysteine to its phenylalanine, the CDR3 spans 13 amino acids. Left in the record is the CDR3 DNA by itself, 39 bases read in frame from the first base.

This sample's treatment or condition label indicates: allogeneic hematopoietic cell transplantation with graft depleted of TCRalphabeta T cells and CD19 B cells. The transplant recipients were children given TCRalphabeta/CD19-depleted allogeneic hematopoietic cell grafts. The research as a whole found: The frequencies of hyperexpanded clones fell over the following months, and after one year, T-cell counts and TCRbeta diversity were mostly attributed to newly produced T cells. In some patients, the high TCRbeta diversity seen at day 60 was put down to recipient T cells and intrathymic progenitors that had survived conditioning. Apparently early alphabetaT-cell count recovery about two months after transplant reportedly relied on only several hundred rapidly expanded clones derived from non-depleted graft cells.

The chain is assembled from TRBV2 and TRBJ2-1; TRBD2 is possibly the D segment (5 matching bases). The sequences come from PBMCs, mostly from graft donor cells, collected 360 days after TCRalphabeta/CD19-depleted stem cell transplant. This clonotype was sampled from a male patient younger than 18 who had a stem cell transplant for acute lymphoblastic leukemia, so the T cells may come from the graft donor. For the CDR3, the sequence is CASSASGYNEQFF. The bases read TGTGCCAGCAGTGCGAGCGGCTACAATGAGCAGTTCTTC.